The 7 T cell receptor beta chains reported below all come from one sample, sequenced in a study of blood T cell repertoires in COVID-19. The protocol was immunoSEQ multiplex PCR, while the TCRdb copy is restricted to in-frame clones and leaves out a portion. The sample carries roughly 200,000 clones, around 79% recorded once. Sequencing was done on a sample of peripheral blood. These receptors were collected from a woman between 40 and 50 years old with COVID-19, enrolled during active disease.

The rearrangement uses TRBV2 and TRBJ1-1, with D possibly being TRBD1 (5 bases). The ends were cut back, 6 bases at V and 3 bases at J, with 14 bases in the middle. Germline V gives CDR1 SNHLY, CDR2 FYNNEI. The CDR3 spans 14 residues. The CDR3 here is CASRPGAGDTEAFF. For the CDR3, the DNA is TGTGCCAGCAGACCTGGGGCGGGAGACACTGAAGCTTTCTTT.

The CDR3 sequence is CASSQQETGELFF. As DNA, the CDR3 is TGTGCCAGCAGCCAACAAGAAACCGGGGAGCTGTTTTTT. This rearrangement joins TRBV7-6 to TRBJ2-2; D not resolved. Germline assignment: CDR1 SGHVS and CDR2 FNYEAQ. Trimming shortened V by 5 bases and J by 5 bases, and 9 bases separated the two germline ends. The CDR3 covers 13 residues.

This clone was found a few times. This chain connects TRBV18 to TRBJ1-5, with a tentative D call TRBD1 (6 bases). The V gene lost 3 bases and the J gene lost 5 bases, with 14 bases spanning the gap. Per the germline V gene, CDR1 is KGHSH and CDR2 is LQKENI. The CDR3 runs 15 residues. CDR3 nucleotides: TGTGCCAGCTCACCGGGGACACCTGACGATCAGCCCCAGCATTTT. It codes for CASSPGTPDDQPQHF.

V and J are TRBV11-2 and TRBJ2-7; D is perhaps TRBD1 (5 bases). Deletions cut 3 bases from V and 5 bases from J, with 14 bases between. CDR3 size: 14 residues. Germline V gene sequence: CDR1 SGHAT, CDR2 FQNNGV. The CDR3 nucleotides read TGTGCCAGCAGCTTCACCTGGCAGGGCGACGAGCAGTACTTC. Protein product: CASSFTWQGDEQYF.

The V gene is TRBV23-1, the J gene TRBJ2-1; 7 nucleotides agree with TRBD2. TRBV23-1 is treated as an ORF (open reading frame) with a function not yet certain. Unmatched junction bases numbered 13, after V lost 0 bases and J lost 5 bases. The CDR3 is 18 residues long. CDR3 region: CASSQSVRGSTPNNEQFF. Here the CDR3 DNA reads TGCGCCAGCAGTCAATCTGTCCGCGGGAGCACGCCGAACAATGAGCAGTTCTTC.

This clone came up once. The rearrangement joins TRBV19 to TRBJ1-6; 8 bases align to TRBD1. Per the germline V gene, CDR1 is LNHDA and CDR2 is SQIVND (reference sequence). Trimming took 3 bases from V and 6 from J; bases not matched to a gene: 13. The CDR3 sequence is 18 residues long. CDR3 nucleotide sequence: TGTGCCAGTAGTATTGGACAGGGTAGTCCCGGCCGTAATTCACCCCTCCACTTT. Its translation: CASSIGQGSPGRNSPLHF.

This clone has only a few counts. The genes are TRBV6-5 and TRBJ2-7; a weak D match, TRBD2 (6 bases). This CDR3 has 16 amino acids. With 2 bases removed from V and 3 bases from J, the gap between germline ends came to 17 bases. Germline CDR1 reads MNHEY; CDR2 reads SVGAGI. CDR3 amino acids: CASSYAGWGGRYEQYF. The DNA for the CDR3 is TGTGCCAGCAGTTACGCCGGGTGGGGAGGCCGCTACGAGCAGTACTTC.